Shown below are 7 T cell receptor beta chains from a single sample sequenced in a study of vaccination and CD4 T cells after COVID-19. These receptors' antigens are unknown. An Oncomine TCR Beta short-read assay was used to sequence the DNA from cultured CD4+ T cells. TCRdb itself ran the PCR reads through MiXCR, one entry per CDR3 protein. The sample carries 11,000 or so distinct CDR3 sequences, roughly 67% recorded once. The treatment was: roughly 10-day PBMC culture with coronavirus spike peptide pools or control peptides (ViraFEST assay). Input material: CD4+ T cells from blood, cultured in vitro. Receptor source: a human donor who had recovered from COVID-19.

The V call is TRBV7-3, the J call TRBJ2-2, with 7 positions matching TRBD2. With V trimmed by 5 bases and J by 6 bases, 3 bases remained unmatched. The CDR3 extends over 13 amino acids. Germline CDR1 reads SGHTA; CDR2 reads FQGTGA. The CDR3 DNA reads TGTGCCAGCAGCCCGGCGGGAGCCGGGGAGCTGTTTTTT. It specifies CASSPAGAGELFF.

The chain links TRBV12-3 or TRBV12-4 to TRBJ2-7; TRBD1 matches 8 bases. The CDR3 is 16 amino acids. V shed 6 bases and J 0 bases; nucleotides not matched to a gene: 10. The DNA of the CDR3 is TGTGCCAGCAGCCTAGACCGGACAGGGAACTCCTACGAGCAGTACTTC. This encodes CASSLDRTGNSYEQYF.

The chain links TRBV29-1 to TRBJ1-2, with TRBD1 matching over 7 bases. V dropped 6 bases and J dropped 6; count of bases not matched to a gene: 4. Per germline, CDR1 SQVTM and CDR2 ANQGSEA. This CDR3 comprises 11 residues. CDR3 amino acids: CSVTGTDGYTF. DNA of the CDR3: TGCAGCGTCACCGGGACAGATGGCTACACCTTC.

In this sample, this clonotype turned up once. V and J are TRBV28 and TRBJ2-7, with 12 bases identical to TRBD2. Losses at the gene ends were 6 bases for V and 2 bases for J; bases not matched to a gene: 5. The CDR3 contains 15 residues. Germline V lookup: CDR1 MDHEN, CDR2 SYDVKM. CDR3 sequence reads: CASSPGLAGTYEQYF. The DNA of the CDR3 is TGTGCCAGCAGCCCCGGACTAGCGGGGACCTACGAGCAGTACTTC.

A few counts support this clonotype. The V gene is TRBV19, the J gene TRBJ1-6; D gene uncertain. CDR3 length: 14 residues. Trimming left V 2 bases short and J 11 bases short, with 13 bases between. The germline V gene has CDR1 LNHDA and CDR2 SQIVND (reference sequence). The CDR3 coding sequence is TGTGCCAGTAGTATATCCGGCCTAGTCGCACCCCTCCACTTT. It specifies CASSISGLVAPLHF.

J is TRBJ1-1 and V is TRBV10-1; D ambiguous. With 8 bases removed from V and 5 bases from J, the gap between germline ends came to 15 bases. The CDR3 length is 13 residues. The germline V gene encodes CDR1 WNHNN and CDR2 SYGVQD (reference sequence). The CDR3 DNA reads as TGCGCCAGCGGGTACTGGGATGGGACTGAAGCTTTCTTT. Its protein is CASGYWDGTEAFF.

The V gene is TRBV4-2, the J gene TRBJ1-2; 8 bases line up with TRBD1. Per germline, CDR1 LGHNA and CDR2 YNFKEQ. J lost 7 bases, V lost 4 bases, and 8 bases had no gene match. The CDR3 sequence is 14 residues long. CDR3 protein: CASSRSDRESGYTF. The CDR3, as DNA: TGTGCCAGCAGCCGCTCGGACAGGGAGTCTGGCTACACCTTC.